These T cell receptor beta chains were read from a single sample in a study of blood T cell repertoires in COVID-19. Measured with immunoSEQ multiplex PCR; TCRdb has only the in-frame clones, and not every one. The sample comprises roughly 290,000 clones, approximately 84% of which are singletons, and roughly 2.1% rests with the top ten. The source material was peripheral blood. The receptor source for this set is a woman aged 25-40 years who had recovered from COVID-19. CDR3s leave out the opening cysteine and the closing phenylalanine or tryptophan.

v_gene,CDR3aa
TRBV27,ASSFSPVSEQY
TRBV6-5,ASKQRGNSYEQY
TRBV2,ASSEAQAQSTDTQY
TRBV2,ASRTGTENSPLH
TRBV5-6,ASSFWWRDIPNYNEQF
TRBV11-3,ASSLGTSGIDTQY
TRBV11-3,ASSLDRASGSSYNEQF
TRBV7-9,ASSLRGQETQY
TRBV5-8,ASSLAGENSNQPQH
TRBV2,ASNGAENEKLF
TRBV2,ASMGRGDTEAF
TRBV30,AWPPTGLSNQPQH
TRBV5-1,ASSAGSNYGYT
TRBV25-1,ASSGTAVISPLH
TRBV4-1,ASSQLIRTRQY
TRBV28,ASSLLAGGPREQF
TRBV6-5,AASLAWQETQY
TRBV5-1,ASSLGLAGDEQF
TRBV7-2,ASSQGTGYGDGLF
TRBV2,ASSEDRTSGGADTQY
TRBV19,ASKLMGNQPQH
TRBV7-2,ASSLFPGNTDEQF
TRBV29-1,SVVWDTSYEQY
TRBV27,ASRGLLNTEAF
TRBV2,ASSTGTSLDTQY
TRBV6-5,ASSQTWQETQY
TRBV29-1,SVVPAGAGELF
TRBV5-6,ASSSPSIGYNEQF